This T cell receptor beta chain was captured in a study of blood T cell repertoires in COVID-19. Study-level background: The samples span acute and convalescent COVID-19 from the United States, Italy and Spain. Nucleic acid was either cDNA or gDNA, and it came from T cells, B-cell-depleted T cells, or PBMCs.

Ages ranged from about 18 to 89 years, with residence in about 23 US areas. Produced via immunoSEQ multiplex PCR; TCRdb's table is partial and in-frame only. The sample includes roughly 220,000 clones, 80% to 90% of them seen just once. Germline assignment: CDR1 SGHTA and CDR2 FQGNSA. Trimming removed 6 bases from V and 4 bases from J; junction bases left unmatched: 13. The CDR3 consists of 17 residues. This chain connects TRBV7-2 to TRBJ2-1; 9 bases fit TRBD2. The TCR sequence derives from a woman between 40 and 55 years old with acute COVID-19. Material: PBMCs or T cells enriched from blood (not recorded which). The CDR3 loop reads CASSRRLPAGGYNEQFF. The CDR3 DNA sequence: TGTGCCAGCAGTCGCCGTCTCCCAGCGGGAGGATACAATGAGCAGTTCTTC.